This record looks at one TCR beta chain sequence and its context. The data derive from a study of blood T cells in healthy people across ages. Germline-derived CDR1 and CDR2 are SGHRS and YFSETQ. The CDR3 is 17 amino acids. The use of a sample-barcoded 5' primer and a J-beta primer mix characterized a second PCR of roughly 7 to 12 cycles. The authors tagged each cDNA molecule using a template-switch adaptor with 12 random nucleotides. TCRdb recomputed calls from the 5' RACE reads with MiXCR, one row per CDR3 protein. The sample yields roughly 680,000 distinct CDR3 sequences, over 40% seen once. The sequencing input was blood. The J gene is TRBJ2-5, the V gene TRBV5-1; 7 bases agree with TRBD1. Near its end, the DNA agrees better with TRBJ2-7, so the J call may be wrong. The origin of this receptor is a woman older than 75 in good health. The DNA of the CDR3 is TGCGCCAGCAGCTTGTGGAGGACCGGGACAGACGTCCCCGAGCAGTACTTC. Protein product: CASSLWRTGTDVPEQYF.